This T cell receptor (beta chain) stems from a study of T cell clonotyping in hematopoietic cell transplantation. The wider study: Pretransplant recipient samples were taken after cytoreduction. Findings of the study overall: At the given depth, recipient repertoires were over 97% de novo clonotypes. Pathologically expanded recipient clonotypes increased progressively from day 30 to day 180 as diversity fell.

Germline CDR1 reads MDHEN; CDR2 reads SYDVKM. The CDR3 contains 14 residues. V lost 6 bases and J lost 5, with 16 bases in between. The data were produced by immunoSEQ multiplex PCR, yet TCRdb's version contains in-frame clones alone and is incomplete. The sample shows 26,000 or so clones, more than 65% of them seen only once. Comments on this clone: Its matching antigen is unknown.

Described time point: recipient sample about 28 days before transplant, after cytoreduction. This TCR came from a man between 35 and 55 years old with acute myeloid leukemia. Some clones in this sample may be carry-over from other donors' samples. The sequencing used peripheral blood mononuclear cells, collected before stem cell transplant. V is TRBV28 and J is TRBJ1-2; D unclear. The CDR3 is CASSGPSGRYGYTF. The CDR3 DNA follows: TGTGCCAGCAGCGGCCCGTCCGGACGTTATGGCTACACCTTC.